This entry lists 22 T cell receptor beta chains sequenced from one sample in a study of cytomegalovirus exposure and HLA in healthy donors. Vbeta (60) and Jbeta (13) primers were used in the PCR. Sequencing was performed with immunoSEQ multiplex PCR; in TCRdb, only in-frame clones are kept and a portion is missing. Here the sample spans more than 150,000 clones, approximately 81% being singletons. Sequencing was carried out using PBMCs. The source is a boy between 2 and 10 years old in good health and CMV-seronegative.

The CDR3 DNA reads as TGTGCCATCAGTAATAGCGGAGGGAACAATGAGCAGTTCTTC. It is translated as CAISNSGGNNEQFF. The J gene is TRBJ2-1, the V gene TRBV10-3; the D gene is possibly TRBD2 (6 bases). V was trimmed by 5 bases and J by 5 bases, leaving 13 bases between them. CDR1 and CDR2 (germline): ENHRY, SYGVKD. This CDR3 is built from 14 residues.

This chain uses TRBV29-1 with TRBJ2-7; TRBD1 might be the D (5 bases). Germline values: CDR1 SQVTM, CDR2 ANQGSEA. The V gene lost 3 bases and the J gene lost 2 bases, with 11 bases spanning the gap. The CDR3 sequence is 13 residues long. DNA of the CDR3: TGCAGCGTTGACTTGGCAGGGACCTACGAGCAGTACTTC. Its protein is CSVDLAGTYEQYF.

This chain uses TRBV7-2 with TRBJ2-7; 8 bases line up with TRBD1. The CDR3 has 14 amino acids. J gave up 3 bases and V 6 bases, and 7 bases lay outside the gene matches. Germline CDR1 SGHTA, CDR2 FQGNSA. The CDR3 spells CASRFDRGHYEQYF. CDR3 coding DNA: TGTGCCAGCAGATTCGACAGGGGTCACTACGAGCAGTACTTC.

This rearrangement joins TRBV19 to TRBJ2-1; possibly TRBD2 for D (5 bases). CDR3 length: 15 residues. CDR1 and CDR2 from the germline V gene are LNHDA and SQIVND (reference sequence). V lost 7 bases, J lost 10 bases, and 23 bases lay in between. The CDR3 DNA sequence: TGTGCCAGTAAGCCTAGCTGGTTGGTGATGAGGGAGCAGTTCTTC. It is translated as CASKPSWLVMREQFF.

The rearrangement links TRBV27 to TRBJ1-2; 7 bases fit TRBD1. Germline assignment: CDR1 MNHEY and CDR2 SMNVEV (reference sequence). The CDR3 is 14 residues long. Losses at the gene ends were 4 bases for V and 6 bases for J; bases not matched to a gene: 8. The CDR3 nucleotides are TGTGCCAGCAGTTCTCCCACAGGGGCCAATGGCTACACCTTC. The encoded protein is CASSSPTGANGYTF.

This rearrangement joins TRBV30 to TRBJ1-4; D is unclear. Per the germline V gene, CDR1 is GTSNPN and CDR2 is SVGIG (reference sequence). The CDR3 spans 15 residues. V lost 1 base, J lost 2 bases, and 11 bases lay in between. CDR3 bases: TGTGCCTGGAGTGCGGGGATTGGGACTAATGAAAAACTGTTTTTT. Translation gives CAWSAGIGTNEKLFF.

The chain recombines TRBV12-5 with TRBJ2-4; D uncertain. CDR1 and CDR2 (germline): LGHNT, FRNRAP. V dropped 1 base and J dropped 0 bases, with 10 bases sitting between them. The CDR3 contains 16 residues. For the CDR3, the DNA is TGTGCTAGTGGTTTGGCGGCAGGCCTAGCCAAAAACATTCAGTACTTC. It is translated as CASGLAAGLAKNIQYF.

V usage is TRBV28 and J usage is TRBJ2-1; 9 nucleotides align to TRBD2. The trim removed 5 bases at V and 8 bases at J, leaving 10 bases unmatched. The CDR3 runs 15 residues. The germline V gene has CDR1 MDHEN and CDR2 SYDVKM. The DNA of the CDR3 is TGTGCCAGCAGTCTAATATCTAGCGGGACAGATGAGCAGTTCTTC. Its protein is CASSLISSGTDEQFF.

The J gene is TRBJ2-2, the V gene TRBV21-1; the D call in the table, TRBD2, was not verified against the DNA. TRBV21-1 is designated a pseudogene. The CDR3 spans 19 residues. CDR3 sequence: CASSNSITSGSRDGGELFF. CDR3 in DNA: TGTGCCAGCAGCAATTCGATAACTAGCGGGAGTAGGGATGGCGGGGAGCTGTTTTTT.

V usage is TRBV5-1 and J usage is TRBJ1-1, with TRBD1 matching 7 bases. The CDR3 loop spans 16 amino acids. CDR1 and CDR2 (germline): SGHRS, YFSETQ. The V segment lost 2 bases and the J segment 2 bases; nucleotides outside the gene matches: 9. The CDR3 region is CASSFNTQGGNTEAFF. The CDR3 region has the DNA TGCGCCAGCAGCTTTAATACCCAGGGGGGCAACACTGAAGCTTTCTTT.

The chain couples TRBV12-5 to TRBJ1-5; D gene uncertain. CDR3 length: 12 amino acids. Germline-derived CDR1 and CDR2 are LGHNT and FRNRAP. Trimming cost V 7 bases and J 6 bases, with 10 bases left between them. CDR3 residues: CASARVFQPQHF. Here the CDR3 DNA reads TGTGCTAGTGCCCGGGTGTTTCAGCCCCAGCATTTT.

The gene calls are TRBV7-9 and TRBJ2-1, with 7 bases lining up with TRBD1. This CDR3 region has 17 residues. CDR1 SEHNR and CDR2 FQNEAQ come from the germline V gene (reference sequence). V was clipped by 5 bases and J by 0 bases; unmatched bases: 10. CDR3 loop: CASSIRQGLSSYNEQFF. In nucleotides, the CDR3 is TGTGCCAGCAGCATTAGACAGGGCCTGAGCTCCTACAATGAGCAGTTCTTC.

V is TRBV29-1 and J is TRBJ2-1, with D possibly being TRBD2 (6 bases). V was clipped by 4 bases and J by 6 bases, with 16 bases between them. The CDR3 is made up of 14 amino acids. CDR1 and CDR2 (germline): SQVTM, ANQGSEA. CDR3 nucleotide sequence: TGCAGCGTTGTATCGGGGGTGGCCCCCAATGAGCAGTTCTTC. Its translation: CSVVSGVAPNEQFF.

For the CDR3, the DNA is TGTGCCAGCAGCGCCTCTAGCGGGACCTACAATGAGCAGTTCTTC. Amino acid sequence: CASSASSGTYNEQFF. The gene calls are TRBV9 and TRBJ2-1; 9 bases line up with TRBD2. CDR3 length: 15 amino acids. Trimming cost V 3 bases and J 2 bases; bases outside gene matches: 3. Germline V gene sequence: CDR1 SGDLS, CDR2 YYNGEE.

The gene calls are TRBV28 and TRBJ2-5, with 7 positions matching TRBD1. The CDR3 is made up of 13 amino acids. CDR1 is MDHEN, CDR2 SYDVKM, per germline. V trimming: 4 bases; J trimming: 4 bases; junction bases outside the gene matches: 3. CDR3 region: CASSSTGRETQYF. The DNA for the CDR3 is TGTGCCAGCAGTTCGACAGGGCGAGAGACCCAGTACTTC.

This clone has a handful of counts. The chain employs TRBV5-1 and TRBJ1-5, with D perhaps TRBD1 (5 bases). The ends were cut back, 4 bases at V and 1 base at J, with 15 bases in the middle. The CDR3 consists of 16 residues. The germline CDR1 and CDR2 sequences are SGHRS and YFSETQ. CDR3 loop: CASSPAGVSSNQPQHF. The DNA of the CDR3 is TGCGCCAGCAGCCCAGCGGGGGTATCGAGCAATCAGCCCCAGCATTTT.

V is TRBV27 and J is TRBJ1-5; a weak D match, TRBD1 (6 bases). The CDR3 totals 14 residues. The germline gives CDR1 MNHEY, CDR2 SMNVEV (reference sequence). Trimming cost V 2 bases and J 6 bases, with 11 bases left between them. The CDR3 nucleotides read TGTGCCAGCAGTTTACAGGGGCTAGGTCAGCCCCAGCATTTT. Protein sequence: CASSLQGLGQPQHF.

The chain links TRBV11-2 to TRBJ2-3; TRBD2 might be the D (5 bases). From germline, CDR1 is SGHAT and CDR2 FQNNGV. This CDR3 has 15 amino acids. The V end was cut by 1 base, the J end by 0 bases, with 8 bases between. This chain's CDR3 is CASSLGETSTDTQYF. The CDR3 nucleotides read TGTGCCAGCAGCTTAGGGGAGACTAGCACAGATACGCAGTATTTT. Complete variable domain (other parts from reference TRBV11-2 and TRBJ2-3): EAGVAQSPRYKIIEKRQSVAFWCNPISGHATLYWYQQILGQGPKLLIQFQNNGVVDDSQLPKDRFSAERLKGVDSTLKIQPAKLEDSAVYLCASSLGETSTDTQYFGPGTRLTVL.

This chain joins TRBV6-6 and TRBJ2-3; D is unresolved. The CDR3 extends over 12 amino acids. Per the germline V gene, CDR1 is MNHNY and CDR2 is SVGAGI (reference sequence). The V end lost 5 bases, the J end lost 3 bases, and 6 bases lay between the germline ends. CDR3 nucleotide sequence: TGTGCCAGCAGTGACGGGACAGATACGCAGTATTTT. It yields the protein CASSDGTDTQYF.

This chain joins TRBV2 and TRBJ2-1, with TRBD1 identical over 7 bases. This CDR3 comprises 18 residues. Looked up from germline, CDR1 is SNHLY and CDR2 is FYNNEI. Germline trimming cut 6 bases from V and 3 bases from J; bases unmatched to any gene: 17. CDR3 DNA: TGTGCCAGCAGCCTAAACTTAAACAGGGGATTTGACTACAATGAGCAGTTCTTC. Translation: CASSLNLNRGFDYNEQFF. The full variable domain, rest sourced from reference TRBV2 and TRBJ2-1, is EPEVTQTPSHQVTQMGQEVILRCVPISNHLYFYWYRQILGQKVEFLVSFYNNEISEKSEIFDDQFSVERPDGSNFTLKIRSTKLEDSAMYFCASSLNLNRGFDYNEQFFGPGTRLTVL.

This clone was seen only a few times. The chain combines TRBV28 with TRBJ2-7; 10 positions match TRBD2. Looked up from germline, CDR1 is MDHEN and CDR2 is SYDVKM. CDR3 length: 15 amino acids. V was clipped by 3 bases and J by 7 bases; unmatched bases: 9. CDR3 nucleotide sequence: TGTGCCAGCAGTTTTGGGGCTAGCGGGAGTGGGGAGCAGTACTTC. This codes for CASSFGASGSGEQYF.

This chain connects TRBV9 to TRBJ1-2, with 8 bases matching TRBD1. CDR1 and CDR2 (germline): SGDLS, YYNGEE. The length of the CDR3 is 16 residues. Trimming at V came to 0 bases and at J to 6 bases, leaving 10 bases not matched to a gene. CDR3 DNA: TGTGCCAGCAGCGTAGTTTCGGCAGGGGGCTGGGATGGCTACACCTTC. Translating it yields CASSVVSAGGWDGYTF.